This entry concerns a single TCR beta chain. This CDR3 contains 15 residues. V shed 0 bases and J shed 5 bases, with 13 bases lying between them. Germline assignment: CDR1 MGHRA and CDR2 YSYEKL. The data are from a study of blood T cell repertoires in COVID-19. The protocol was immunoSEQ multiplex PCR, while the TCRdb copy is restricted to in-frame clones and leaves out a portion. This repertoire shows 100,000 to 130,000 clones, around 89% found once; its top ten account for 4.9%. This TCR derives from a man aged 35-49 years with active or convalescent COVID-19. The specimen sequenced was peripheral blood. The rearrangement joins TRBV4-1 to TRBJ2-5; D unclear. CDR3 sequence: CASSQDGLRVETQYF. The CDR3 coding sequence is TGCGCCAGCAGCCAAGATGGGCTGCGAGTGGAGACCCAGTACTTC.